Below are 3 T cell receptor beta chains sequenced from a single sample in a study of cytomegalovirus exposure and HLA in healthy donors. The PCR used 60 Vbeta and 13 Jbeta primers. This table comes from immunoSEQ multiplex PCR, and its TCRdb copy is limited to in-frame clones, with some not included. The data contain about 190,000 clones, approximately 83% of them singletons. Sequenced material: PBMCs. The receptors come from a boy aged 2 to 10 in good health and CMV-seronegative.

About this clone itself: Other DNA variants within this sample encode the same CDR3. This chain links TRBV27 with TRBJ1-1, with 8 bases identical to TRBD1. The V gene's germline CDR1 is MNHEY and CDR2 SMNVEV (reference sequence). The CDR3 consists of 16 residues. V lost 0 bases to trimming and J lost 1 base; unmatched junction nucleotides: 4. DNA of the CDR3: TGTGCCAGCAGTTTATCCATCGGACAGGGGAACACTGAAGCTTTCTTT. Encoded protein: CASSLSIGQGNTEAFF.

The V call is TRBV5-1, the J call TRBJ2-5, with 8 bases lining up with TRBD2. This CDR3 has 13 amino acids. CDR1 is SGHRS and CDR2 is YFSETQ in the germline V gene. The junction had 6 bases not matched to a gene; V was cut back by 6 bases and J by 5 bases. Here the CDR3 DNA reads TGCGCCAGCACCCAAGCGGGAGACGAGACCCAGTACTTC. Its translation: CASTQAGDETQYF. Full variable domain (remainder filled in from reference TRBV5-1 and TRBJ2-5): KAGVTQTPRYLIKTRGQQVTLSCSPISGHRSVSWYQQTPGQGLQFLFEYFSETQRNKGNFPGRFSGRQFSNSRSEMNVSTLELGDSALYLCASTQAGDETQYFGPGTRLLVL.

This clone has a single count. This chain links TRBV4-3 with TRBJ1-3; the D gene is possibly TRBD1 (6 bases). The CDR3 runs 16 residues. The ends were cut back, 0 bases at V and 2 bases at J, with 11 bases in the middle. In germline, CDR1 is LGHNA, CDR2 YSLEER. The CDR3 sequence: CASSQEGRGTGNTIYF. The CDR3, as DNA: TGCGCCAGCAGCCAAGAGGGTAGGGGGACTGGAAACACCATATATTTT.